Listed here are 14 T cell receptor beta chains from one sample, sequenced in a study of blood T cell repertoires in COVID-19. Generated by immunoSEQ multiplex PCR, the TCRdb table keeps only in-frame clones and is missing some. The sample contains under 35,000 clones, roughly 89% of which appear only once. Sequenced: peripheral blood. Every receptor here comes from a man between 65 and 80 years old with active COVID-19.

The V and J genes are TRBV6-4 and TRBJ1-2; 11 bases fit TRBD1. The ends lost 2 bases at V and 8 bases at J; junction bases unmatched: 4. There are 14 residues in the CDR3. Germline assignment: CDR1 MRHNA and CDR2 SNTAGT. CDR3 amino acids: CASSDQGQGGGYTF. CDR3 nucleotide sequence: TGTGCCAGCAGTGACCAGGGACAGGGGGGCGGCTACACCTTC.

In this sample, this clone turned up a few times. This chain joins TRBV5-5 and TRBJ1-5, with 8 bases fitting TRBD1. Germline V CDR1 and CDR2: SGHKS, YYEKEE (reference sequence). The CDR3 length is 14 residues. The ends lost 3 bases at V and 4 bases at J; junction bases unmatched: 3. The CDR3 here is CASSWTGNNQPQHF. CDR3 DNA sequence: TGTGCCAGCAGCTGGACAGGGAATAATCAGCCCCAGCATTTT.

The genes are TRBV27 and TRBJ2-2, with D perhaps TRBD1 (6 bases). The V end lost 5 bases, the J end lost 6 bases, and 10 bases lay between the germline ends. The CDR3 loop spans 13 amino acids. Germline CDR1 and CDR2: MNHEY and SMNVEV (reference sequence). The CDR3 is CASSPQGPGELFF. In DNA, the CDR3 is TGTGCCAGCAGTCCACAGGGCCCCGGGGAGCTGTTTTTT.

J is TRBJ1-2 and V is TRBV7-9; a weak D match, TRBD1 (6 bases). In germline, CDR1 is SEHNR, CDR2 FQNEAQ (reference sequence). V lost 4 bases and J lost 1, with 7 bases in between. The CDR3 runs to 13 residues. The CDR3 DNA follows: TGTGCCAGCAGCTCACAGGGTAACTATGGCTACACCTTC. It translates to CASSSQGNYGYTF.

This chain links TRBV9 with TRBJ2-3, with D maybe TRBD2 (6 bases). The CDR3 is made up of 15 amino acids. Trimming took 0 bases from V and 0 from J, leaving 8 bases between them. CDR1 and CDR2 from the germline V gene are SGDLS and YYNGEE. CDR3 protein: CASSVGTISTDTQYF. CDR3 nucleotides: TGTGCCAGCAGCGTAGGGACTATTAGCACAGATACGCAGTATTTT.

The V call is TRBV9, the J call TRBJ2-5; possibly TRBD1 for D (5 bases). CDR1 SGDLS and CDR2 YYNGEE come from the germline V gene. Deletions cut 0 bases from V and 5 bases from J, with 23 bases between. The CDR3 sequence is 18 residues long. For the CDR3, the DNA is TGTGCCAGCAGCGTAGGGTACACGACAGATGACTCATCGGAGACCCAGTACTTC. Protein: CASSVGYTTDDSSETQYF. Based on the CDR3 plus reference TRBV9 and TRBJ2-5, the full variable domain is DSGVTQTPKHLITATGQRVTLRCSPRSGDLSVYWYQQSLDQGLQFLIQYYNGEERAKGNILERFSAQQFPDLHSELNLSSLELGDSALYFCASSVGYTTDDSSETQYFGPGTRLLVL.

CDR3 amino acids: CASSKYPQLAGDGEQYF. CDR3 coding DNA: TGTGCCAGCAGCAAGTACCCCCAACTAGCGGGAGACGGTGAGCAGTACTTC. V gene TRBV21-1 combines with J gene TRBJ2-7; the table's D call, TRBD2, has no DNA check behind it. TRBV21-1 is a listed pseudogene. This CDR3 has 17 amino acids.

This clone was seen just once. CDR3 region: CASSVAGSGNEQFF. The CDR3 nucleotides read TGTGCCAGCAGCGTAGCGGGGTCTGGCAATGAGCAGTTCTTC. V and J are TRBV9 and TRBJ2-1; tentative D call: TRBD2 (5 bases). Germline loops: CDR1 SGDLS, CDR2 YYNGEE. CDR3 length: 14 residues. With 0 bases removed from V and 6 bases from J, the gap between germline ends came to 10 bases.

The chain employs TRBV19 and TRBJ1-5, with 11 bases fitting TRBD1. CDR3 size: 14 residues. V lost 7 bases, J lost 7 bases, and 6 bases stayed unmatched. CDR1 is LNHDA, CDR2 SQIVND, per germline (reference sequence). The CDR3 protein is CASNGQGAGQPQHF. The CDR3 nucleotides are TGTGCCAGTAACGGACAGGGGGCGGGACAGCCCCAGCATTTT.

The chain recombines TRBV7-9 with TRBJ2-2; 7 positions match TRBD2. CDR3 length: 15 residues. Germline V gives CDR1 SEHNR, CDR2 FQNEAQ (reference sequence). The V gene end was trimmed by 8 bases and the J gene end by 3 bases; junction bases not matched to a gene: 9. The CDR3 bases are TGTGCCAGCTCCGGGGGAGGGCCCGACACCGGGGAGCTGTTTTTT. The encoded protein is CASSGGGPDTGELFF.

The chain is built from TRBV11-2 and TRBJ2-7, with 11 nucleotides matching TRBD2. Germline values: CDR1 SGHAT, CDR2 FQNNGV. The CDR3 contains 15 residues. V dropped 1 base and J dropped 6; count of bases not matched to a gene: 5. Here the CDR3 reads CASSLGSGRAGEQYF. CDR3 nucleotides: TGTGCCAGCAGCTTAGGTAGCGGGAGGGCCGGCGAGCAGTACTTC.

The chain employs TRBV2 and TRBJ1-2; 7 bases agree with TRBD1. V lost 2 bases, J lost 4 bases, and 4 bases stayed unmatched. Germline CDR1 is SNHLY and CDR2 is FYNNEI. This CDR3 contains 14 residues. CDR3 sequence reads: CASSERQGTYGYTF. For the CDR3, the DNA is TGTGCCAGCAGTGAAAGACAGGGTACCTATGGCTACACCTTC. The full variable domain, in which reference TRBV2 and TRBJ1-2 provide the parts outside the CDR3, is EPEVTQTPSHQVTQMGQEVILRCVPISNHLYFYWYRQILGQKVEFLVSFYNNEISEKSEIFDDQFSVERPDGSNFTLKIRSTKLEDSAMYFCASSERQGTYGYTFGSGTRLTVV.

CDR3 amino acids: CACADSNTDTQYF. CDR3 coding DNA: TGTGCCTGTGCGGACTCGAACACAGATACGCAGTATTTT. This chain connects TRBV30 to TRBJ2-3, with D perhaps TRBD2 (5 bases). V lost 6 bases, J lost 2 bases, and 12 bases lay in between. Germline V gene data show CDR1 as GTSNPN and CDR2 as SVGIG (reference sequence). The CDR3 is 13 amino acids.

The chain has TRBV4-2 and TRBJ2-4; D gene unclear. Germline V CDR1 and CDR2: LGHNA, YNFKEQ. This CDR3 contains 14 residues. V lost 0 bases, J lost 7 bases, and 10 bases lay in between. Written as DNA, the CDR3 is TGTGCCAGCAGCCAAGACATCGTCGGGAACATTCAGTACTTC. Encoded protein: CASSQDIVGNIQYF.